These T cell receptor beta chains were read from a single sample in a study of cytomegalovirus exposure and HLA in healthy donors. Using immunoSEQ multiplex PCR, the repertoire was profiled, and TCRdb retains in-frame clones only, with some absent. The sample lists roughly 160,000 clones, approximately 79% seen once, with roughly an eighth in the top ten. Sequenced sample: PBMCs. These receptors originate from a man aged 50 or older in good health and CMV-seropositive. Both conserved end residues are part of each CDR3. Each record gives: CDR3 protein, CDR3 DNA, clone size, J gene, D gene, V gene. A D gene is named only where the DNA matches it firmly. Only some rows state a clone size, as once, few, many or a class for expanded clones.

CASSRRLASRQETQYF,TGTGCCAGCAGCCGAAGACTAGCGAGTCGACAAGAGACCCAGTACTTC,NA,TRBJ2-5,TRBD2,TRBV5-4
CASSFTATNEKLFF,TGCGCCAGCAGCTTCACTGCAACTAATGAAAAACTGTTTTTT,NA,TRBJ1-4,NA,TRBV5-1
CASSPLTSSYEQYF,TGTGCCAGCAGCCCCCTAACCTCCTCCTACGAGCAGTACTTC,few,TRBJ2-7,NA,TRBV7-6
CASSRIAGVGETQYF,TGTGCCAGCAGTCGGATAGCGGGGGTCGGAGAGACCCAGTACTTC,NA,TRBJ2-5,TRBD2,TRBV27
CASSPGTREETQYF,TGTGCCAGCAGCCCCGGGACAAGGGAAGAGACCCAGTACTTC,NA,TRBJ2-5,NA,TRBV11-2
CASPPPAPGGSYEQYF,TGTGCCAGCCCACCACCGGCCCCAGGGGGCTCGTACGAGCAGTACTTC,NA,TRBJ2-7,TRBD1,TRBV18
CASSAGLASDTQYF,TGTGCCAGCAGCGCGGGACTAGCGTCAGATACGCAGTATTTT,NA,TRBJ2-3,TRBD2,TRBV7-9
CASSLTGAGETQYF,TGCGCCAGCAGCTTGACAGGGGCGGGAGAGACCCAGTACTTC,NA,TRBJ2-5,TRBD1,TRBV5-1
CATSRSKGPTYEQYF,TGTGCCACCAGCAGGTCCAAGGGGCCTACCTACGAGCAGTACTTC,NA,TRBJ2-7,NA,TRBV15
CASSLGREDTQYF,TGTGCCAGCAGCTTAGGACGGGAGGATACGCAGTATTTT,NA,TRBJ2-3,NA,TRBV7-2
CASSLGGQGNQPQHF,TGCGCCAGCAGCTTGGGGGGACAGGGGAATCAGCCCCAGCATTTT,NA,TRBJ1-5,TRBD1,TRBV5-1
CASSSGQGALYEKLFF,TGCGCCAGCAGCTCCGGACAGGGGGCGCTTTACGAAAAACTGTTTTTT,NA,TRBJ1-4,TRBD1,TRBV5-1
CAVTGSVNGEQFF,TGTGCCGTCACAGGGTCTGTAAACGGTGAGCAGTTCTTC,once,TRBJ2-1,NA,TRBV6-5
CASSVEGQSQETQYF,TGTGCCAGCAGTGTAGAGGGACAGAGTCAAGAGACCCAGTACTTC,NA,TRBJ2-5,TRBD1,TRBV6-1
CASRIDRVLSGNTIYF,TGTGCCAGCCGAATTGACAGGGTTTTATCTGGAAACACCATATATTTT,NA,TRBJ1-3,TRBD1,TRBV6-6
CASSVRDRGFDEQFF,TGTGCCAGCAGTGTCCGGGACAGGGGCTTCGATGAGCAGTTCTTC,NA,TRBJ2-1,TRBD1,TRBV25-1
CASSLGSGQGLYEQYF,TGTGCCAGCAGCTTAGGCTCGGGACAGGGTCTCTACGAGCAGTACTTC,NA,TRBJ2-7,TRBD1,TRBV7-6
CASSSREGHFRNSPLHF,TGTGCCAGCAGCTCCCGTGAAGGACATTTCCGGAATTCACCCCTCCACTTT,NA,TRBJ1-6,NA,TRBV11-1
CATSRDFPLQGDEQYF,TGTGCCACCAGCAGAGACTTCCCTTTACAGGGCGACGAGCAGTACTTC,few,TRBJ2-7,NA,TRBV15
CASSFRRAGGTDTQYF,TGTGCCAGCAGTTTCAGGAGGGCGGGGGGGACAGATACGCAGTATTTT,NA,TRBJ2-3,TRBD2,TRBV6-5
CASSLGVQAGNTIYF,TGTGCCAGCAGCTTGGGAGTTCAGGCTGGAAACACCATATATTTT,NA,TRBJ1-3,NA,TRBV5-5
CASSLGVNTEAFF,TGTGCCAGCAGCTTGGGAGTGAACACTGAAGCTTTCTTT,few,TRBJ1-1,NA,TRBV5-4
CASSPWTGGDGELFF,TGTGCCAGCAGCCCTTGGACAGGGGGCGACGGGGAGCTGTTTTTT,once,TRBJ2-2,TRBD1,TRBV7-8
CASSSGGAGARTDTQYF,TGTGCCAGCAGCTCTGGGGGAGCGGGGGCGCGCACAGATACGCAGTATTTT,NA,TRBJ2-3,TRBD2,TRBV7-9
CASSHGLTSYNEQFF,TGTGCCAGCTCACACGGACTCACCTCCTACAATGAGCAGTTCTTC,NA,TRBJ2-1,NA,TRBV18
CASSGAMHIQYF,TGTGCCAGCAGCGGAGCTATGCACATTCAGTACTTC,NA,TRBJ2-4,NA,TRBV13
CASRFDRNYGYTF,TGTGCCAGCAGATTTGACAGGAACTATGGCTACACCTTC,NA,TRBJ1-2,NA,TRBV6-5
CASSEGPRGGQGYTF,TGTGCCAGCAGTGAAGGTCCAAGGGGGGGACAAGGCTACACCTTC,once,TRBJ1-2,NA,TRBV2
CASSPRTGRNQPQHF,TGTGCCAGCAGTCCAAGGACAGGGCGCAATCAGCCCCAGCATTTT,few,TRBJ1-5,TRBD1,TRBV28
CASSLAGGYSNQPQHF,TGTGCCAGCAGCTTGGCAGGGGGCTATAGCAATCAGCCCCAGCATTTT,NA,TRBJ1-5,TRBD1,TRBV5-8
CASSSDRNSPLHF,TGTGCCAGCAGCTCGGACAGAAATTCACCCCTCCACTTT,NA,TRBJ1-6,NA,TRBV5-4
CASSQVSGEKYGYTF,TGCGCCAGCAGCCAAGTCTCAGGGGAGAAGTATGGCTACACCTTC,NA,TRBJ1-2,NA,TRBV4-1
CAGSDPGLAGGRADTQYF,TGTGCCGGCAGCGACCCGGGACTAGCGGGGGGGCGGGCAGATACGCAGTATTTT,NA,TRBJ2-3,TRBD2,TRBV2